These 11 T cell receptor beta chains share one sample of origin, sequenced in a study of PD-L1 blockade in urothelial cancer. Indicated time point: peripheral blood 6 weeks after treatment start. Assay: immunoSEQ multiplex PCR; the TCRdb copy retains only in-frame clones and omits some. The sample yields 83,000 or so clones, 75% to 90% seen once. This material consisted of PBMCs, taken around atezolizumab (anti-PD-L1) treatment. Source of these receptors: a man between 65 and 79 years old with urothelial cancer.

The chain is built from TRBV19 and TRBJ1-5; D is possibly TRBD1 (6 bases). The V end lost 0 bases, the J end lost 12 bases, and 24 bases lay between the germline ends. The germline V gene has CDR1 LNHDA and CDR2 SQIVND (reference sequence). The CDR3 extends over 17 amino acids. The CDR3 spells CASSIDLVGIQRGHQHF. The CDR3 DNA reads TGTGCCAGTAGTATAGATCTCGTCGGGATTCAAAGGGGACACCAGCATTTT.

This clone was recorded once. The J gene is TRBJ1-3, the V gene TRBV30, with a weak D call TRBD1 (5 bases). The CDR3 has 20 residues. Trimming left V 0 bases short and J 4 bases short, with 28 bases between. CDR1 GTSNPN and CDR2 SVGIG come from the germline V gene (reference sequence). CDR3 sequence: CAWSVQWSSKGKGVGNTIYF. CDR3 coding DNA: TGTGCCTGGAGTGTTCAGTGGTCGTCGAAGGGGAAAGGCGTGGGAAACACCATATATTTT.

This chain links TRBV7-8 with TRBJ2-2; D is possibly TRBD2 (5 bases). Germline values: CDR1 SGHVS, CDR2 FQNEAQ. This CDR3 comprises 13 residues. Trimming removed 3 bases from V and 7 bases from J, with 9 bases in between. CDR3 sequence: CASSFGSNGELFF. CDR3 DNA: TGTGCCAGCAGCTTTGGGAGCAACGGGGAGCTGTTTTTT.

This clone was seen more than once but under ten times. The chain uses TRBV13 and TRBJ2-7; 9 bases map to TRBD2. Per the germline V gene, CDR1 is PRHDT and CDR2 is FYEKMQ (reference sequence). Trimming at V came to 1 base and at J to 5 bases, leaving 6 bases not matched to a gene. This CDR3 spans 15 amino acids. CDR3: CASSLVAGARNEQYF. Here the CDR3 DNA reads TGTGCCAGCAGCTTAGTAGCGGGGGCAAGAAACGAGCAGTACTTC.

The rearrangement uses TRBV7-9 and TRBJ2-1; weak D call: TRBD2 (5 bases). The V end lost 6 bases, the J end lost 0 bases, and 12 bases lay between the germline ends. This CDR3 spans 15 amino acids. Looked up from germline, CDR1 is SEHNR and CDR2 is FQNEAQ (reference sequence). CDR3 DNA sequence: TGTGCCAGCAGAACGGGGATTAGCTCCTACAATGAGCAGTTCTTC. It specifies CASRTGISSYNEQFF.

This chain links TRBV30 with TRBJ2-2, with D possibly matching TRBD2 (6 bases). There are 13 residues in the CDR3. Germline values: CDR1 GTSNPN, CDR2 SVGIG (reference sequence). Trimming pared 3 bases from V and 4 bases from J, leaving 9 bases between. CDR3 region: CAWRGDSTGELFF. The CDR3 DNA sequence: TGTGCCTGGAGGGGGGACTCCACCGGGGAGCTGTTTTTT. Combining the CDR3 with reference TRBV30 and TRBJ2-2 gives the whole variable domain SQTIHQWPATLVQPVGSPLSLECTVEGTSNPNLYWYRQAAGRGLQLLFYSVGIGQISSEVPQNLSASRPQDRQFILSSKKLLLSDSGFYLCAWRGDSTGELFFGEGSRLTVL.

The chain employs TRBV27 and TRBJ2-4; no firm D call. Germline CDR1 reads MNHEY; CDR2 reads SMNVEV (reference sequence). The CDR3 is made up of 12 amino acids. The V gene lost 5 bases and the J gene lost 6 bases, with 8 bases spanning the gap. The CDR3 here is CASSTAGNIQYF. In DNA, the CDR3 is TGTGCCAGCAGTACCGCAGGAAACATTCAGTACTTC.

The chain employs TRBV5-6 and TRBJ2-7; no reliable D call. From germline, CDR1 is SGHDT and CDR2 YYEEEE. The CDR3 consists of 14 residues. Trimming shortened V by 2 bases and J by 3 bases, and 12 bases separated the two germline ends. The CDR3 spells CASSLGRRNYEQYF. In DNA form, the CDR3 reads TGTGCCAGCAGCTTAGGTCGGCGGAACTACGAGCAGTACTTC.

V usage is TRBV7-2 and J usage is TRBJ2-1, with 12 nucleotides matching TRBD2. Germline assignment: CDR1 SGHTA and CDR2 FQGNSA. The CDR3 runs 17 residues. The V and J ends lost 6 bases and 6 bases, in that order; junction bases with no gene match: 12. The CDR3 DNA reads as TGTGCCAGCAGGATAGTGGGGACTAGCGGGCAGTCCAATGAGCAGTTCTTC. The encoded protein is CASRIVGTSGQSNEQFF.

The sample holds one count of this clone. The V and J genes are TRBV6-6 and TRBJ1-1; a possible D gene is TRBD1 (6 bases). CDR1 and CDR2 (germline): MNHNY, SVGAGI (reference sequence). The CDR3 consists of 16 residues. V lost 6 bases, J lost 4 bases, and 21 bases lay in between. CDR3 DNA sequence: TGTGCCAGCAGCTCGACCGACGGGGAAGGGGGCACTGAAGCTTTCTTT. Translated: CASSSTDGEGGTEAFF.

This rearrangement joins TRBV5-8 to TRBJ1-1; 10 nucleotides line up with TRBD1. Germline CDR1 and CDR2: SGHTS and YDEGEE. Trimming cost V 0 bases and J 4 bases; bases outside gene matches: 3. The CDR3 contains 15 residues. The CDR3 sequence is CASSLGTGGSTEAFF. CDR3 in DNA: TGTGCCAGCAGCTTGGGGACAGGGGGGAGCACTGAAGCTTTCTTT.